This record looks at one T cell receptor (beta chain) sequence and its context. Its antigen is currently not known. There are no base qualities to consult, and no much larger clone falls within one base. The immunoSEQ Assay, a bias-controlled multiplex PCR, was used to amplify TCRbeta CDR3 regions from genomic DNA. In the authors' own workflow: Nucleated cell counts per sample were estimated from amplification of reference gene primers within the assay. Sequence reads were collapsed and filtered to measure the absolute abundance of every unique TCRbeta CDR3 rearrangement. Productive Simpson clonality was computed per sample as the square root of Simpson's diversity index over productive rearrangements. TCRdb's version of the immuneACCESS table is confined to in-frame rearrangements and falls short of the full clone set. An unresolved V gene accounts for under half of the shortfall where checked; the remainder is of unknown origin. The DNA gave D and trimming, while V, J and clone size come from that table. Here the sample has about 220,000 clones; around 80% occur a single time. The biggest ten clones account for more than 7% of the sample.

The sample belongs to a study of blood T cell repertoires in COVID-19 (dated by TCRdb to the early 2020s). At the level of the whole study: The collaborator samples originated in the United States, Italy and Spain and spanned the acute and convalescent phases of COVID-19. The prospective study material was composed of cDNA or gDNA derived from T cells, B-cell-depleted T cells, or PBMCs. Deeply sampled blood TCRbeta repertoires from subjects exposed to, actively infected with, or recovered from COVID-19 were included in the dataset. A freely available public database, intended as a resource for researchers studying the immune response to SARS-CoV-2, is where the repertoires were released. The samples were drawn from the first 160 participants of the ongoing ImmuneRACE study and from 1,254 subjects provided by 6 global collaborators. Nearly every sample came with metadata listing a de-identified subject ID, COVID-19 status, age in years and sex. Where available, HLA class I and class II types were taken from metadata supplied by the sample provider and were not determined by assay-based typing. Beyond this particular receptor, the publication reports: The amount of clinical and demographic metadata varied by source and participant and was provided uncurated.

The junction shows trimming of 2 bases on V and 1 base on J, plus 5 bases between the germline ends. CDR1 is given as GTSNPN and CDR2 as SVGIG, both from the germline V gene (reference sequence). The CDR3 has 13 amino acids, counting the end cysteine and phenylalanine. Of all the DNA, just the CDR3 is kept, 39 bases in frame from base 1. The collaborating institutions used their own protocols to collect whole blood in K2EDTA tubes. For TCRbeta analysis, collaborator samples were shipped as frozen whole blood, as isolated PBMCs, or as DNA extracted from either sample type. The chain joins TRBV30 to TRBJ2-2, with the identity of the D gene unclear. The material sequenced was peripheral blood. This sequence was found in a woman in her 70s with acute or convalescent COVID-19. The base sequence is TGTGCCTGGAGTAACAGGAACACCGGGGAGCTGTTTTTT. Translated, it gives CAWSNRNTGELFF.